This TCR beta chain was recorded in a study of T cell responses to AZD1222 COVID-19 vaccine. Findings and caveats of the study: Recipients of AZD1222 seropositive at baseline numbered only 6 or 7. Spike-spanning, vaccine-associated CD4 TCRs were dominant at 160-218 and 743-854. Donors skewed white British and female; clonal diversity was possibly underestimated.

Recipients boosted at about 4 weeks or about 12 weeks are pooled. Profiled with immunoSEQ multiplex PCR; TCRdb holds only in-frame clones, not every one. The sample holds some 150,000 clones, about 92% seen once. In the case of this clone: What it binds is not known.

Per the germline V gene, CDR1 is KGHDR and CDR2 is SFDVKD. CDR3 length: 15 residues. The germline V and J ends were trimmed by 3 bases and 7 bases, with 14 bases remaining between them. The genes are TRBV24-1 and TRBJ2-2; TRBD1 or TRBD2 may be the D gene (6 bases each). The sample was peripheral blood, taken 28 days after the second AZD1222 dose. The receptor comes from an adult who received the AZD1222 COVID-19 vaccine. The CDR3 coding sequence is TGTGCCACCAGTGATGTGTGGGGGGCGAACGGGGAGCTGTTTTTT. The encoded protein is CATSDVWGANGELFF.